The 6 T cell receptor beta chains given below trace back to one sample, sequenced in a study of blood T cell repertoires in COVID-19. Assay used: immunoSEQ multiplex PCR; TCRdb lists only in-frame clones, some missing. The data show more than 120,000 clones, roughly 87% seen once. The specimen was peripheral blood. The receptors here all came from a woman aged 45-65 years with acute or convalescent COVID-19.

The CDR3 reads CASSQVSGFSGNTIYF. For the CDR3, the DNA is TGTGCCAGCAGCCAAGTTTCGGGGTTCTCTGGAAACACCATATATTTT. The chain carries TRBV14 and TRBJ1-3, with D unresolved. Per the germline V gene, CDR1 is SGHDN and CDR2 is FVKESK. V was trimmed by 1 base and J by 0 bases, leaving 10 bases between them. CDR3 size: 16 residues.

The DNA for the CDR3 is TGTGCCAGCAGCCCCGACAGGGGCACCGATGGCTACACCTTC. This translates into CASSPDRGTDGYTF. V and J are TRBV3-1 (or the pseudogene TRBV3-2) and TRBJ1-2, with 8 bases that match TRBD1. The CDR3 has 14 amino acids. V was clipped by 4 bases and J by 6 bases; unmatched bases: 7. From germline, CDR1 is LGHDT and CDR2 YNNKEL (reference sequence).

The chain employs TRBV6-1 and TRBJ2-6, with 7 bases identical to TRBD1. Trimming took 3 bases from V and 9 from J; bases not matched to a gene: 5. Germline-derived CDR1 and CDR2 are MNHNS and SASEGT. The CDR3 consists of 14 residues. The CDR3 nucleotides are TGTGCCAGCAGTGAGGGGACAGTGGGCAACGTCCTGACTTTC. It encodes CASSEGTVGNVLTF.

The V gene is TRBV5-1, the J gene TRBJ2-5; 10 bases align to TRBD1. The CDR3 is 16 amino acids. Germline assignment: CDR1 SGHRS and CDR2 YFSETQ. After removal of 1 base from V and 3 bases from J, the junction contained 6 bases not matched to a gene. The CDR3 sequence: CASSLSPGTGEETQYF. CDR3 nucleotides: TGCGCCAGCAGCTTGTCCCCCGGGACAGGGGAAGAGACCCAGTACTTC.

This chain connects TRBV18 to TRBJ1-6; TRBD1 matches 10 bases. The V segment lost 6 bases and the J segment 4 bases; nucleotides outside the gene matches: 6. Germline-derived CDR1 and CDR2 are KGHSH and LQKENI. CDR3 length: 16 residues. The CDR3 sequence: CASSTGQGMYNSPLHF. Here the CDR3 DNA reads TGTGCCAGCTCCACGGGACAGGGGATGTATAATTCACCCCTCCACTTT.

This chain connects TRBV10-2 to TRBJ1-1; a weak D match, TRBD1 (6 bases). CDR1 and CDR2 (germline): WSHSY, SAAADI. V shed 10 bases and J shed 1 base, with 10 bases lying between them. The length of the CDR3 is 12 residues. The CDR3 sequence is CATEQGNTEAFF. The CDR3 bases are TGCGCCACCGAACAGGGGAACACTGAAGCTTTCTTT.